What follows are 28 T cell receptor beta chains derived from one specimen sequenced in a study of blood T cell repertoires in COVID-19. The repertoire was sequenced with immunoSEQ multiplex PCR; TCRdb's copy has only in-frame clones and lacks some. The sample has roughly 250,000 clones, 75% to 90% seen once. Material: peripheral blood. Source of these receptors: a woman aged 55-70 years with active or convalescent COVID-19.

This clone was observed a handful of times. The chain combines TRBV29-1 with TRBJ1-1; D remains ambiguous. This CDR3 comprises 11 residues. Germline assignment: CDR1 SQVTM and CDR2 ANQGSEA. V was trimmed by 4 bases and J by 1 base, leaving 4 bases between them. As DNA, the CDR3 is TGCAGCGTTGCCCAGAACACTGAAGCTTTCTTT. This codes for CSVAQNTEAFF.

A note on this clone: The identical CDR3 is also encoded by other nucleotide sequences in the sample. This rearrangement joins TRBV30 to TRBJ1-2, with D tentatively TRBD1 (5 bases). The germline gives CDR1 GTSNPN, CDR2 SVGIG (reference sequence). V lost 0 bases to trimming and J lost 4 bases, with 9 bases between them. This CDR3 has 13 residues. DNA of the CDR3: TGTGCCTGGAGTGTACTCGGGGGCTATGGCTACACCTTC. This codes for CAWSVLGGYGYTF.

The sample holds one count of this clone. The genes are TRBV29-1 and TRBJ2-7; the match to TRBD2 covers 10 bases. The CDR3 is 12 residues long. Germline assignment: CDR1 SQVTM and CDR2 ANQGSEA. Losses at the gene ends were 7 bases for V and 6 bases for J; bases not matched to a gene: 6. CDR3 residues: CSAASGGGEQYF. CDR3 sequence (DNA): TGCAGCGCCGCTAGCGGGGGTGGCGAGCAGTACTTC.

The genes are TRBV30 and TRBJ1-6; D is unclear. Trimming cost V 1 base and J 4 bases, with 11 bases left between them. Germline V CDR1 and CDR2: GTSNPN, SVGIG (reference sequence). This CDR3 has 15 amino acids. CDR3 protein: CAWSGEVQYNSPLHF. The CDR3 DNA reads TGTGCCTGGAGTGGAGAGGTGCAGTATAATTCACCCCTCCACTTT.

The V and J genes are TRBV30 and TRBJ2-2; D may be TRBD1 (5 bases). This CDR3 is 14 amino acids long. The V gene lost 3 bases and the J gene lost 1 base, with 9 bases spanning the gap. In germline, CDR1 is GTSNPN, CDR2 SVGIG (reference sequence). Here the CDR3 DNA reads TGTGCCTGGAGATCGCAGGGGAACACCGGGGAGCTGTTTTTT. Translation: CAWRSQGNTGELFF.

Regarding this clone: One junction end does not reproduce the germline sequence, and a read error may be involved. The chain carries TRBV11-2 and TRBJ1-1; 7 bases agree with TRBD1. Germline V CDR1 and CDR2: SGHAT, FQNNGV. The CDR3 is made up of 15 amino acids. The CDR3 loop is CASSYRGQRNSEAFF. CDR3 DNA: TGTGCCAGCAGCTACCGGGGACAGAGGAACTCTGAAGCTTTCTTT.

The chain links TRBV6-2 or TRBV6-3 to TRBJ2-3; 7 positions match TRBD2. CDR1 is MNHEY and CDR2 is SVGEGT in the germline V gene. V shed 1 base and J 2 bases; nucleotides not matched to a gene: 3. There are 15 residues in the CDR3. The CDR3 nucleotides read TGTGCCAGCAGTTACTTCAGCGGGGCCACAGATACGCAGTATTTT. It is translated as CASSYFSGATDTQYF.

The CDR3 region is CASSAARGPMDTQYF. The CDR3 nucleotides read TGTGCCAGCAGTGCAGCAAGGGGGCCAATGGATACGCAGTATTTT. The chain links TRBV6-1 to TRBJ2-3; 7 bases are a match to TRBD1. The V gene's germline CDR1 is MNHNS and CDR2 SASEGT. The V segment lost 4 bases and the J segment 6 bases; nucleotides outside the gene matches: 10. The CDR3 consists of 15 residues.

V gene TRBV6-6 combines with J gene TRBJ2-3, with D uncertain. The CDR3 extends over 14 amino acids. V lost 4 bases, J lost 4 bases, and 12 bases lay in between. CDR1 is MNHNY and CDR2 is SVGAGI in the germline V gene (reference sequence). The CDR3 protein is CASSSQGVSDTQYF. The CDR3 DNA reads TGTGCCAGCAGTTCCCAAGGAGTCTCAGATACGCAGTATTTT.

CDR3 protein: CAWSQYYGYTF. The CDR3, as DNA: TGTGCCTGGAGCCAATACTATGGCTACACCTTC. This rearrangement joins TRBV30 to TRBJ1-2, with D uncertain. This CDR3 comprises 11 residues. The V end was cut by 3 bases, the J end by 3 bases, with 5 bases between. The germline V gene encodes CDR1 GTSNPN and CDR2 SVGIG (reference sequence).

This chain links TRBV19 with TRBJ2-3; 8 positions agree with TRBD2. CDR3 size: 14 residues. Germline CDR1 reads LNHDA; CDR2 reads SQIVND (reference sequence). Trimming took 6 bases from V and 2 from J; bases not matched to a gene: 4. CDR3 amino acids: CASRVAGFTDTQYF. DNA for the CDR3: TGTGCCAGTAGGGTAGCGGGGTTCACAGATACGCAGTATTTT.

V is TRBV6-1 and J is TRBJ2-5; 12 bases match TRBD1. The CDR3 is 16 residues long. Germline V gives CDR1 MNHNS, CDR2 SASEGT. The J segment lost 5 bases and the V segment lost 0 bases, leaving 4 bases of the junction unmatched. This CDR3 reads CASSEAGTGGWETQYF. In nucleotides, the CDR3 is TGTGCCAGCAGTGAAGCGGGGACAGGGGGCTGGGAGACCCAGTACTTC.

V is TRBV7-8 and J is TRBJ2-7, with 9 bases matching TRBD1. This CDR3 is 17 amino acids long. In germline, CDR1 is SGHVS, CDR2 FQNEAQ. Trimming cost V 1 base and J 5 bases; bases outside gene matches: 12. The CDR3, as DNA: TGTGCCAGCAGCTTAGGATTCGGGGGGACAGGGCGGAACGAGCAGTACTTC. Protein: CASSLGFGGTGRNEQYF.

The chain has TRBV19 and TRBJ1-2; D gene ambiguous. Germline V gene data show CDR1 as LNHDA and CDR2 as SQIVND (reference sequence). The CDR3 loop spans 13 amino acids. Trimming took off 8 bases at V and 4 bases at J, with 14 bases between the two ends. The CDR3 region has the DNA TGTGCCAGTCGAGGTGAGAGTGGCTATGGCTACACCTTC. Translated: CASRGESGYGYTF.

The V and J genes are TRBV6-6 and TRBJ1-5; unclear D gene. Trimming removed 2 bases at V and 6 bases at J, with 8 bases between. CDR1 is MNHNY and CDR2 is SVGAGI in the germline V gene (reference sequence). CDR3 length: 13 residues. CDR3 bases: TGTGCCAGCAGTTACCTTATTAGTCAGCCCCAGCATTTT. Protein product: CASSYLISQPQHF.

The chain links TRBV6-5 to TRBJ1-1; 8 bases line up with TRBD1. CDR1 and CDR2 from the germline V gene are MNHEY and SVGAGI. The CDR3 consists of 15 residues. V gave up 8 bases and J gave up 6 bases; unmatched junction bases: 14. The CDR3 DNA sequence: TGTGCCAGCTGCAGGTGGCAGGGGGCAGGATCTGAAGCTTTCTTT. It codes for CASCRWQGAGSEAFF.

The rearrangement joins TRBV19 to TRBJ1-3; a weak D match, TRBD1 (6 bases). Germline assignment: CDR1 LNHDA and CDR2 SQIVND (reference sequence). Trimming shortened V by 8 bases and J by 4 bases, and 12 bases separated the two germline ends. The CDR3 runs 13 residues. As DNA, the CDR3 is TGTGCCAGTGGGGGGGCGCACGGAAACACCATATATTTT. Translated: CASGGAHGNTIYF. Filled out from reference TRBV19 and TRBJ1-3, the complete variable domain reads DGGITQSPKYLFRKEGQNVTLSCEQNLNHDAMYWYRQDPGQGLRLIYYSQIVNDFQKGDIAEGYSVSREKKESFPLTVTSAQKNPTAFYLCASGGAHGNTIYFGEGSWLTVV.

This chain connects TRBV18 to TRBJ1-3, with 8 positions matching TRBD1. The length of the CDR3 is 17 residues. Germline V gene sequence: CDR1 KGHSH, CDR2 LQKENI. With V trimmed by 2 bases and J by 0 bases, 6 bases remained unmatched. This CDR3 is CASSPAQGVFSGNTIYF. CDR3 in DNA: TGTGCCAGCTCACCAGCACAGGGGGTCTTCTCTGGAAACACCATATATTTT.

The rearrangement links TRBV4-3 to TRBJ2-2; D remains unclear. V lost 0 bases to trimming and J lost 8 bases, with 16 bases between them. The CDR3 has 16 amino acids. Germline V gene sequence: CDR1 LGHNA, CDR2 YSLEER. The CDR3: CASSQDRSGLTGELFF. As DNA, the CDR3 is TGCGCCAGCAGCCAAGATAGGTCGGGTCTTACGGGGGAGCTGTTTTTT.

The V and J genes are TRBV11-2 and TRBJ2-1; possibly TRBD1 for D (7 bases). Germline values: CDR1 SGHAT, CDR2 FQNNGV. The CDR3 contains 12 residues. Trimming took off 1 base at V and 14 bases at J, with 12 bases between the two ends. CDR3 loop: CASSLGTGEEFF. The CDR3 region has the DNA TGTGCCAGCAGCTTAGGCACAGGGGAGGAGTTCTTC.

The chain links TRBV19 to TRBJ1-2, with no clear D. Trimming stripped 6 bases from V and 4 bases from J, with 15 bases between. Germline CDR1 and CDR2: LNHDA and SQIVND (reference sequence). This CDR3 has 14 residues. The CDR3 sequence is CASSPGVAPYGYTF. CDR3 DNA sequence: TGTGCCAGTAGCCCCGGTGTAGCCCCCTATGGCTACACCTTC.

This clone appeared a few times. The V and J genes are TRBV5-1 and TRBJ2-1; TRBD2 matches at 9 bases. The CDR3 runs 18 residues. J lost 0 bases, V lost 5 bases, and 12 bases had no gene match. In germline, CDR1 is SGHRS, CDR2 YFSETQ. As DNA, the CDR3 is TGCGCCAGCAGGAAGCGGGGGGTCTTCCAAAGCTCCTACAATGAGCAGTTCTTC. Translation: CASRKRGVFQSSYNEQFF.

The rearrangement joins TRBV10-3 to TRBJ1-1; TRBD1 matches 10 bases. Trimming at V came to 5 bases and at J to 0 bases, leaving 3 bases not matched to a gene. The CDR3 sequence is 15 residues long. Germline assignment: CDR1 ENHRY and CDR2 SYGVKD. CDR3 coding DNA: TGTGCCATCAGTCCCGGGACAGGGGTGAACACTGAAGCTTTCTTT. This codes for CAISPGTGVNTEAFF.

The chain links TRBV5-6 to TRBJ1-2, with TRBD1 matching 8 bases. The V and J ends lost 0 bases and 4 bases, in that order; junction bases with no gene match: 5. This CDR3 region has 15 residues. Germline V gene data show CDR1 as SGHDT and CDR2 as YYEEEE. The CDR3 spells CASSLGGQGLYGYTF. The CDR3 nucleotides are TGTGCCAGCAGCTTGGGTGGACAGGGACTCTATGGCTACACCTTC.

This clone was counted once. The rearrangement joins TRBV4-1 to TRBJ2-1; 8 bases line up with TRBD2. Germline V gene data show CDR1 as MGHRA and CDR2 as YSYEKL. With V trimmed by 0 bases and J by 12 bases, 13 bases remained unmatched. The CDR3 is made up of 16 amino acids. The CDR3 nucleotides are TGCGCCAGCAGCCAAGATCGTCTAGCGGGCCCGGAGAGGCAGTTCTTC. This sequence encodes CASSQDRLAGPERQFF.

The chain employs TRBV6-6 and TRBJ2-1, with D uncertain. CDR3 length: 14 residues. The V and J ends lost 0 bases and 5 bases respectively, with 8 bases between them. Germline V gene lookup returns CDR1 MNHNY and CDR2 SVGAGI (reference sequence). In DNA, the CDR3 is TGTGCCAGCAGTTACTCGTCCGTTAACAATGAGCAGTTCTTC. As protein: CASSYSSVNNEQFF.

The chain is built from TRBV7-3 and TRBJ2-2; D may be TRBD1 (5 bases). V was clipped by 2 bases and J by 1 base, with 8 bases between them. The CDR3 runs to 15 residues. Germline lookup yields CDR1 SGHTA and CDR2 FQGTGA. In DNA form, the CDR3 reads TGTGCCAGCAGCTTAGGGCAGGGGAACACCGGGGAGCTGTTTTTT. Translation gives CASSLGQGNTGELFF.

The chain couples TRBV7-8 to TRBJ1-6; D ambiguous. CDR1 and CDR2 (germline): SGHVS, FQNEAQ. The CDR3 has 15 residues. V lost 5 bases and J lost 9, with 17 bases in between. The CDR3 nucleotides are TGTGCCAGCAGCCCCCGATCACCAGGCACTTCACCCCTCCACTTT. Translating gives CASSPRSPGTSPLHF.